The 31 T cell receptor beta chains presented below share a single source sample, sequenced in a study of cytomegalovirus exposure and HLA in healthy donors. Vbeta (60) and Jbeta (13) primers were used in the PCR. Repertoires were generated with immunoSEQ multiplex PCR, while TCRdb's copy carries only in-frame clones and drops some. Among 100,000 to 150,000 clones listed, around 85% were seen once. Specimen: PBMCs. The receptors were sampled from a boy younger than 18 in good health and CMV-seronegative.

J is TRBJ2-7 and V is TRBV4-3; 10 nucleotides agree with TRBD2. The V gene end was trimmed by 0 bases and the J gene end by 3 bases; junction bases not matched to a gene: 5. This CDR3 is 16 amino acids long. From germline, CDR1 is LGHNA and CDR2 YSLEER. The CDR3 DNA is TGCGCCAGCAGCCAAGATCCAACTAGCGGGATCTACGAGCAGTACTTC. Amino acids: CASSQDPTSGIYEQYF.

The genes are TRBV6-1 and TRBJ2-1; 11 positions match TRBD2. The V segment lost 3 bases and the J segment 7 bases; nucleotides outside the gene matches: 5. The CDR3 totals 15 residues. CDR1 and CDR2 (germline): MNHNS, SASEGT. CDR3 amino acids: CASSDTSGGGNEQFF. In DNA, the CDR3 is TGTGCCAGCAGTGATACTAGCGGGGGTGGGAATGAGCAGTTCTTC.

V is TRBV29-1 and J is TRBJ1-1, with 8 bases that match TRBD1. The CDR3 has 12 residues. Germline V gene lookup returns CDR1 SQVTM and CDR2 ANQGSEA. V shed 7 bases and J 4 bases; nucleotides not matched to a gene: 5. The CDR3 reads CSAHRGGTEAFF. The CDR3 DNA reads TGCAGCGCCCACAGGGGGGGCACTGAAGCTTTCTTT.

The genes are TRBV2 and TRBJ2-7, with 8 bases lining up with TRBD1. The V gene end was trimmed by 7 bases and the J gene end by 3 bases; junction bases not matched to a gene: 17. The CDR3 loop spans 17 amino acids. Germline V gives CDR1 SNHLY, CDR2 FYNNEI. The CDR3 DNA follows: TGTGCCAGCACCAAGGGGCCGGGACAGGTGGGAGACTACGAGCAGTACTTC. It codes for CASTKGPGQVGDYEQYF.

This chain links TRBV5-1 with TRBJ1-3, with TRBD1 matching over 7 bases. Germline trimming cut 2 bases from V and 2 bases from J; bases unmatched to any gene: 1. The CDR3 runs 14 residues. The germline gives CDR1 SGHRS, CDR2 YFSETQ. CDR3 sequence reads: CASSLGGTGNTIYF. The CDR3 nucleotides are TGCGCCAGCAGCTTAGGGGGCACTGGAAACACCATATATTTT.

The genes are TRBV27 and TRBJ2-7; TRBD2 is a possible D gene (5 bases). V lost 7 bases and J 4 bases, leaving 8 bases between the germline ends. This CDR3 is built from 11 residues. Germline CDR1 MNHEY, CDR2 SMNVEV (reference sequence). The DNA of the CDR3 is TGTGCCAGCATATCGGGGTACGAGCAGTACTTC. It translates to CASISGYEQYF.

The rearrangement uses TRBV9 and TRBJ1-3; no clear D gene. Trimming removed 0 bases at V and 2 bases at J, with 6 bases between. The CDR3 is 14 amino acids. From germline, CDR1 is SGDLS and CDR2 YYNGEE. The DNA for the CDR3 is TGTGCCAGCAGCGTAGGGAGTACTGGAAACACCATATATTTT. It specifies CASSVGSTGNTIYF. Drawing the rest from reference TRBV9 and TRBJ1-3, the complete variable domain is DSGVTQTPKHLITATGQRVTLRCSPRSGDLSVYWYQQSLDQGLQFLIQYYNGEERAKGNILERFSAQQFPDLHSELNLSSLELGDSALYFCASSVGSTGNTIYFGEGSWLTVV.

This clone appeared a few times. This rearrangement joins TRBV7-9 to TRBJ1-1; 10 bases align to TRBD1. Germline V gene data show CDR1 as SEHNR and CDR2 as FQNEAQ (reference sequence). The CDR3 has 17 residues. Unmatched junction bases numbered 13, after V lost 5 bases and J lost 4 bases. CDR3 amino acids: CASSAGGGQGVFTEAFF. For the CDR3, the DNA is TGTGCCAGCAGCGCGGGAGGCGGACAGGGGGTATTCACTGAAGCTTTCTTT.

The chain links TRBV27 to TRBJ2-3, with a weak D call TRBD1 (5 bases). The germline V and J ends were trimmed by 3 bases and 8 bases, with 18 bases remaining between them. From germline, CDR1 is MNHEY and CDR2 SMNVEV (reference sequence). The CDR3 extends over 15 amino acids. The CDR3 spells CASSLSVQALTTQYF. DNA of the CDR3: TGTGCCAGCAGTTTGTCGGTACAGGCCCTAACTACGCAGTATTTT.

The chain uses TRBV10-3 and TRBJ1-4; perhaps TRBD1 as D (5 bases). This CDR3 has 15 residues. Germline V gene data show CDR1 as ENHRY and CDR2 as SYGVKD. V dropped 3 bases and J dropped 5 bases, with 13 bases sitting between them. CDR3 sequence: CAISDGGLGNEKLFF. The CDR3 DNA reads TGTGCCATCAGTGATGGGGGACTAGGGAATGAAAAACTGTTTTTT.

The chain combines TRBV18 with TRBJ1-3; D gene unclear. Between the trimmed V and J ends, which lost 3 bases and 4 bases, there was a span of 13 bases. Germline V lookup: CDR1 KGHSH, CDR2 LQKENI. The CDR3 sequence is 15 residues long. Here the CDR3 DNA reads TGTGCCAGCTCACCTAGCAAGGTTCCAGGAAACACCATATATTTT. Amino acid sequence: CASSPSKVPGNTIYF. Combining the CDR3 with reference TRBV18 and TRBJ1-3 gives the whole variable domain NAGVMQNPRHLVRRRGQEARLRCSPMKGHSHVYWYRQLPEEGLKFMVYLQKENIIDESGMPKERFSAEFPKEGPSILRIQQVVRGDSAAYFCASSPSKVPGNTIYFGEGSWLTVV.

This chain links TRBV19 with TRBJ2-2, with a weak D call TRBD1 (5 bases). This CDR3 region has 13 residues. Germline V gene data show CDR1 as LNHDA and CDR2 as SQIVND (reference sequence). Trimming took off 5 bases at V and 4 bases at J, with 8 bases between the two ends. CDR3 bases: TGTGCCAGTAGTGCCCAGGGCACCGGGGAGCTGTTTTTT. Its protein is CASSAQGTGELFF.

The J gene is TRBJ2-7, the V gene TRBV29-1, with 8 bases matching TRBD1. With V trimmed by 5 bases and J by 1 base, 7 bases remained unmatched. The germline V gene has CDR1 SQVTM and CDR2 ANQGSEA. The length of the CDR3 is 14 residues. The CDR3 here is CSVRGQGLSYEQYF. The CDR3 nucleotides are TGCAGCGTTCGAGGACAGGGTTTATCCTACGAGCAGTACTTC.

This chain joins TRBV19 and TRBJ1-2, with TRBD1 matching 7 bases. V trimming: 1 base; J trimming: 4 bases; junction bases outside the gene matches: 6. Looked up from germline, CDR1 is LNHDA and CDR2 is SQIVND (reference sequence). The CDR3 sequence is 15 residues long. CDR3 protein: CASSIGGGAVYGYTF. DNA of the CDR3: TGTGCCAGTAGTATAGGAGGGGGCGCGGTCTATGGCTACACCTTC. The full variable domain, completed using reference TRBV19 and TRBJ1-2, is DGGITQSPKYLFRKEGQNVTLSCEQNLNHDAMYWYRQDPGQGLRLIYYSQIVNDFQKGDIAEGYSVSREKKESFPLTVTSAQKNPTAFYLCASSIGGGAVYGYTFGSGTRLTVV.

The rearrangement uses TRBV11-2 and TRBJ2-7; D is perhaps TRBD1 (5 bases). V lost 1 base, J lost 4 bases, and 8 bases lay in between. CDR1 and CDR2 (germline): SGHAT, FQNNGV. The CDR3 spans 13 residues. The CDR3 here is CASSLGGLYEQYF. DNA of the CDR3: TGTGCCAGCAGCTTAGGGGGCCTGTACGAGCAGTACTTC.

The rearrangement joins TRBV30 to TRBJ2-1; 7 bases agree with TRBD2. The CDR3 extends over 14 amino acids. The trim removed 2 bases at V and 5 bases at J, leaving 6 bases unmatched. The germline gives CDR1 GTSNPN, CDR2 SVGIG (reference sequence). This CDR3 is CAWSRKGGDNEQFF. In DNA form, the CDR3 reads TGTGCCTGGAGTAGAAAGGGAGGGGACAATGAGCAGTTCTTC.

The chain employs TRBV4-2 and TRBJ2-7, with 10 bases fitting TRBD2. V lost 1 base and J lost 4; bases outside the gene matches: 4. Germline CDR1 LGHNA, CDR2 YNFKEQ. The CDR3 is 15 residues long. The CDR3 loop is CASSQVLAGDYEQYF. The CDR3 DNA is TGTGCCAGCAGCCAAGTCCTAGCGGGGGATTACGAGCAGTACTTC.

This chain links TRBV6-1 with TRBJ2-1; TRBD1 agrees at 7 bases. This CDR3 is 15 amino acids long. V shed 2 bases and J 2 bases; nucleotides not matched to a gene: 3. Looked up from germline, CDR1 is MNHNS and CDR2 is SASEGT. CDR3 amino acids: CASSELTGTYNEQFF. CDR3 sequence (DNA): TGTGCCAGCAGTGAACTGACAGGGACCTACAATGAGCAGTTCTTC.

This chain links TRBV15 with TRBJ1-3; D is uncertain. This CDR3 has 16 residues. V lost 1 base, J lost 0 bases, and 10 bases lay in between. Germline lookup yields CDR1 LNHNV and CDR2 YYDKDF (reference sequence). CDR3 residues: CATSRAEQISGNTIYF. Written as DNA, the CDR3 is TGTGCCACCAGCAGAGCGGAGCAGATCTCTGGAAACACCATATATTTT.

The chain has TRBV5-1 and TRBJ1-6; 9 positions agree with TRBD1. J lost 8 bases, V lost 5 bases, and 8 bases had no gene match. The CDR3 has 15 amino acids. CDR1 and CDR2 from the germline V gene are SGHRS and YFSETQ. The DNA of the CDR3 is TGCGCCAGCAGAAGGGGGGACAGGGTTGATTCACCCCTCCACTTT. Protein sequence: CASRRGDRVDSPLHF.

This clone was seen just once. The chain has TRBV7-3 and TRBJ2-6, with TRBD1 identical over 8 bases. V lost 5 bases and J lost 9; bases outside the gene matches: 6. Germline CDR1 is SGHTA and CDR2 is FQGTGA. The CDR3 loop spans 14 amino acids. The CDR3 is CASSPRQGHNVLTF. CDR3 sequence (DNA): TGTGCCAGCAGCCCCCGACAGGGGCACAACGTCCTGACTTTC.

This clone was seen just once. The chain recombines TRBV5-1 with TRBJ1-2; possibly TRBD1 for D (6 bases). With 2 bases removed from V and 6 bases from J, the gap between germline ends came to 11 bases. This CDR3 comprises 13 residues. CDR1 is SGHRS, CDR2 YFSETQ, per germline. The CDR3 DNA reads as TGCGCCAGCAGCTTACAGGGATTGGATGGCTACACCTTC. Translated: CASSLQGLDGYTF.

The rearrangement links TRBV5-1 to TRBJ2-5; 9 bases align to TRBD1. The germline CDR1 and CDR2 sequences are SGHRS and YFSETQ. The J segment lost 1 base and the V segment lost 4 bases, leaving 2 bases of the junction unmatched. This CDR3 is built from 14 residues. CDR3 in amino acids: CASSMGQGQETQYF. CDR3 bases: TGCGCCAGCAGCATGGGACAGGGCCAAGAGACCCAGTACTTC. The full variable domain, in which reference TRBV5-1 and TRBJ2-5 provide the parts outside the CDR3, is KAGVTQTPRYLIKTRGQQVTLSCSPISGHRSVSWYQQTPGQGLQFLFEYFSETQRNKGNFPGRFSGRQFSNSRSEMNVSTLELGDSALYLCASSMGQGQETQYFGPGTRLLVL.

This clone occurred once. The V and J genes are TRBV19 and TRBJ2-6; 9 nucleotides line up with TRBD1. The J segment lost 2 bases and the V segment lost 1 base, leaving 6 bases of the junction unmatched. The CDR3 sequence is 18 residues long. Germline assignment: CDR1 LNHDA and CDR2 SQIVND (reference sequence). The chain's CDR3 is CASSIVGQGLPGANVLTF. CDR3 bases: TGTGCCAGTAGTATAGTTGGACAGGGGTTACCTGGGGCCAACGTCCTGACTTTC.

This rearrangement joins TRBV4-2 to TRBJ2-1; the match to TRBD1 covers 8 bases. With 4 bases clipped from V and 4 bases from J, the junction kept 3 bases outside the gene matches. This CDR3 has 14 residues. Germline V gene sequence: CDR1 LGHNA, CDR2 YNFKEQ. Here the CDR3 reads CASSPWTGYNEQFF. As DNA, the CDR3 is TGTGCCAGCAGCCCTTGGACAGGGTACAATGAGCAGTTCTTC.

The V call is TRBV19, the J call TRBJ1-2; D may be TRBD1 (6 bases). V was cut by 5 bases and J by 4 bases, with 14 bases left in between. The CDR3 loop spans 14 amino acids. In germline, CDR1 is LNHDA, CDR2 SQIVND (reference sequence). CDR3 sequence reads: CASSLGGLSYGYTF. The CDR3 nucleotides read TGTGCCAGTAGTCTCGGGGGGCTGAGCTATGGCTACACCTTC. The full variable domain, its missing parts supplied by reference TRBV19 and TRBJ1-2, is DGGITQSPKYLFRKEGQNVTLSCEQNLNHDAMYWYRQDPGQGLRLIYYSQIVNDFQKGDIAEGYSVSREKKESFPLTVTSAQKNPTAFYLCASSLGGLSYGYTFGSGTRLTVV.

This chain links TRBV7-9 with TRBJ1-1; D is uncertain. Germline CDR1 and CDR2: SEHNR and FQNEAQ (reference sequence). The CDR3 length is 16 residues. V shed 4 bases and J shed 4 bases, with 19 bases lying between them. The CDR3 DNA sequence: TGTGCCAGCAGCTCTAGAGGTGGCCTCGGGAGCACTGAAGCTTTCTTT. The encoded protein is CASSSRGGLGSTEAFF. Full variable domain (rest looked up from reference TRBV7-9 and TRBJ1-1): DTGVSQNPRHKITKRGQNVTFRCDPISEHNRLYWYRQTLGQGPEFLTYFQNEAQLEKSRLLSDRFSAERPKGSFSTLEIQRTEQGDSAMYLCASSSRGGLGSTEAFFGQGTRLTVV.

This chain uses TRBV4-2 with TRBJ2-5; TRBD2 agrees at 11 bases. Germline assignment: CDR1 LGHNA and CDR2 YNFKEQ. This CDR3 spans 17 amino acids. V was clipped by 3 bases and J by 5 bases; unmatched bases: 11. CDR3: CASSQVTSGADVETQYF. Here the CDR3 DNA reads TGTGCCAGCAGCCAGGTGACTAGCGGGGCCGATGTGGAGACCCAGTACTTC.

This clone was counted between two and nine times. The chain has TRBV5-4 and TRBJ1-1; D is possibly TRBD1 (5 bases). CDR1 is SGHNT, CDR2 YYREEE, per germline (reference sequence). CDR3 length: 12 residues. Trimming stripped 2 bases from V and 11 bases from J, with 13 bases between. This CDR3 reads CASSFRTSRAFF. DNA of the CDR3: TGTGCCAGCAGCTTCCGGACAAGCCGGGCTTTCTTT. Looking up the rest from reference TRBV5-4 and TRBJ1-1 gives the full variable domain: ETGVTQSPTHLIKTRGQQVTLRCSSQSGHNTVSWYQQALGQGPQFIFQYYREEENGRGNFPPRFSGLQFPNYSSELNVNALELDDSALYLCASSFRTSRAFFGQGTRLTVV.

The chain has TRBV18 and TRBJ2-7; a weak D match, TRBD2 (6 bases). V was pared by 3 bases and J by 3 bases, with 15 bases between. The CDR3 extends over 15 amino acids. Germline values: CDR1 KGHSH, CDR2 LQKENI. CDR3 sequence: CASSPSPGGNYEQYF. The CDR3, as DNA: TGTGCCAGCTCACCCTCACCTGGGGGGAACTACGAGCAGTACTTC.

The chain is built from TRBV9 and TRBJ2-2, with 10 bases fitting TRBD2. The CDR3 runs to 16 residues. Trimming cost V 4 bases and J 0 bases; bases outside gene matches: 3. Germline V gene data show CDR1 as SGDLS and CDR2 as YYNGEE. CDR3 protein: CASSPAGGANTGELFF. CDR3 DNA sequence: TGTGCCAGCAGCCCAGCGGGGGGGGCGAACACCGGGGAGCTGTTTTTT.